One and the same sample provided the 15 T cell receptor beta chains below, sequenced in a study of T cell repertoires in cytomegalovirus infection. No antigen has been assigned to these receptors. TCRdb re-called the reads with MiXCR, one entry per CDR3 protein. This table holds 570,000 or so distinct CDR3 sequences, roughly 43% found once. This sample comprised cultured PBMCs, obtained from culture after CMV antigen stimulation. These receptors originate from a human donor in good health (CMV status not recorded). Some clones in this sample may be carry-over from other donors' samples.

The V call is TRBV27, the J call TRBJ2-5; the D is unclear. V lost 8 bases, J lost 5 bases, and 15 bases lay in between. Germline CDR1 MNHEY, CDR2 SMNVEV (reference sequence). This CDR3 has 13 amino acids. CDR3 sequence (DNA): TGTGCCAGCGGGCCTCTACCGGACGAGACCCAGTACTTC. Translating it yields CASGPLPDETQYF.

This clonotype was seen ten or more times. This sequence joins TRBV7-2 and TRBJ1-3; D unresolved. The CDR3 consists of 14 residues. Trimming took 3 bases from V and 6 from J, leaving 12 bases between them. Germline CDR1 is SGHTA and CDR2 is FQGNSA. The CDR3 DNA reads TGTGCCAGCAGCTTCCCCCGTGGGGAAAACACCATATATTTT. It translates to CASSFPRGENTIYF.

This clonotype was counted only a few times. V is TRBV11-2 and J is TRBJ2-3; D is unclear. Germline CDR1 reads SGHAT; CDR2 reads FQNNGV. V was cut by 3 bases and J by 1 base, with 14 bases left in between. There are 16 residues in the CDR3. CDR3 amino acids: CASSFRSASGTDTQYF. Written as DNA, the CDR3 is TGTGCCAGCAGCTTTCGGTCGGCTTCGGGCACAGATACGCAGTATTTT.

The chain uses TRBV7-2 and TRBJ2-1; 8 bases fit TRBD2. This CDR3 contains 15 residues. Germline V gene lookup returns CDR1 SGHTA and CDR2 FQGNSA. Germline trimming cut 2 bases from V and 3 bases from J; bases unmatched to any gene: 3. In DNA form, the CDR3 reads TGTGCCAGCAGCTTAAGGGGACTAGTCTACAATGAGCAGTTCTTC. Its translation is CASSLRGLVYNEQFF.

This clonotype has just a few counts. CDR3 nucleotides: TGTGCCAGCAGTTACGTCGGCAATAGAGAGACCCAGTACTTC. It yields the protein CASSYVGNRETQYF. The rearrangement links TRBV6-2 or TRBV6-3 to TRBJ2-5; D is unclear. V lost 2 bases and J 4 bases, leaving 11 bases between the germline ends. The CDR3 is made up of 14 amino acids. Germline loops: CDR1 MNHEY, CDR2 SVGEGT.

This clonotype was seen once. The chain has TRBV15 and TRBJ2-1; 7 bases fit TRBD2. Germline V CDR1 and CDR2: LNHNV, YYDKDF (reference sequence). The CDR3 totals 14 residues. V shed 2 bases and J 5 bases; nucleotides not matched to a gene: 3. Here the CDR3 DNA reads TGTGCCACCAGCAGACTCGGGACTAACAATGAGCAGTTCTTC. It codes for CATSRLGTNNEQFF.

The V gene is TRBV20-1, the J gene TRBJ2-3; D call uncertain. The CDR3 length is 14 residues. V shed 2 bases and J shed 1 base, with 10 bases lying between them. Germline-derived CDR1 and CDR2 are DFQATT and SNEGSKA (reference sequence). The CDR3 loop is CSARQDRGTDTQYF. In DNA form, the CDR3 reads TGCAGTGCTAGACAGGACCGGGGCACAGATACGCAGTATTTT.

In its sample, this clonotype was seen once. V is TRBV19 and J is TRBJ2-1, with a tentative D call TRBD2 (6 bases). The germline V gene has CDR1 LNHDA and CDR2 SQIVND (reference sequence). This CDR3 region has 18 residues. V gave up 6 bases and J gave up 0 bases, with 21 bases separating them. Written as DNA, the CDR3 is TGTGCCAGTAGGAACGGAGGGGTAACTTCGAGCTCCTACAATGAGCAGTTCTTC. It translates to CASRNGGVTSSSYNEQFF.

The chain links TRBV4-2 to TRBJ1-4; D remains unclear. Trimming stripped 0 bases from V and 5 bases from J, with 19 bases between. The CDR3 is 18 residues long. Germline V gene lookup returns CDR1 LGHNA and CDR2 YNFKEQ. The CDR3 here is CASSQDPGYLQLNEKLFF. In DNA, the CDR3 is TGTGCCAGCAGCCAAGATCCGGGCTATCTACAACTAAATGAAAAACTGTTTTTT.

This clonotype was counted once. This sequence joins TRBV4-1 and TRBJ1-6; 7 bases agree with TRBD1. With V trimmed by 5 bases and J by 5 bases, 6 bases remained unmatched. Germline V CDR1 and CDR2: MGHRA, YSYEKL. CDR3 length equals 15 residues. For the CDR3, the DNA is TGCGCCAGCAGCTATGGAACAGGGGATAATTCACCCCTCCACTTT. Translation: CASSYGTGDNSPLHF.

The V and J genes are TRBV19 and TRBJ1-1; weak D call: TRBD1 (5 bases). CDR3 size: 12 residues. CDR1 LNHDA and CDR2 SQIVND come from the germline V gene (reference sequence). The V end was cut by 8 bases, the J end by 11 bases, with 18 bases between. The CDR3 DNA sequence: TGTGCCAGTGGGACGCAGGGTATGCGGGCTTTCTTT. It yields the protein CASGTQGMRAFF. The variable domain in full, completed from reference TRBV19 and TRBJ1-1, reads DGGITQSPKYLFRKEGQNVTLSCEQNLNHDAMYWYRQDPGQGLRLIYYSQIVNDFQKGDIAEGYSVSREKKESFPLTVTSAQKNPTAFYLCASGTQGMRAFFGQGTRLTVV.

This clonotype was detected only a few times. The chain uses TRBV7-2 and TRBJ2-7, with 9 bases identical to TRBD2. Trimming took 2 bases from V and 7 from J; bases not matched to a gene: 6. The length of the CDR3 is 14 residues. Looked up from germline, CDR1 is SGHTA and CDR2 is FQGNSA. CDR3 DNA: TGTGCCAGCAGCTTACCCGCTCTAGCGGGGGAGCAGTACTTC. Translated: CASSLPALAGEQYF.

This clonotype turned up a few times. The CDR3: CASSLAPGQWISPDTQYF. The CDR3, as DNA: TGTGCCAGCAGCTTAGCCCCGGGACAGTGGATTTCACCAGATACGCAGTATTTT. V usage is TRBV7-2 and J usage is TRBJ2-3, with 7 bases fitting TRBD1. This CDR3 has 18 amino acids. Germline CDR1 SGHTA, CDR2 FQGNSA. V was pared by 0 bases and J by 4 bases, with 13 bases of the junction left unmatched.

The table lists this clonotype with a few counts. V gene TRBV27 combines with J gene TRBJ2-5; unclear D gene. The germline V gene encodes CDR1 MNHEY and CDR2 SMNVEV (reference sequence). The CDR3 extends over 16 amino acids. The V gene lost 5 bases and the J gene lost 1 base, with 17 bases spanning the gap. This chain's CDR3 is CASSPLAETAQETQYF. CDR3 in DNA: TGTGCCAGCAGTCCGCTCGCCGAAACAGCCCAAGAGACCCAGTACTTC.

Comment on this clonotype: The junction departs from the called germline gene at one end, perhaps through a read error. This sequence joins TRBV4-1 and TRBJ2-1; 9 positions match TRBD2. The CDR3 sequence is 15 residues long. Looked up from germline, CDR1 is MGHRA and CDR2 is YSYEKL. The CDR3 sequence is CASSPLRGGDNEQFF. The CDR3 DNA is TGTGCCAGCAGCCCTTTGCGCGGGGGGGACAATGAGCAGTTCTTC.